The sample holds a few counts of the clone carrying this TCR beta chain. Its target is not known. No cell fractionation was done, so the repertoire covers all unsorted peripheral blood T cells. Around 500 ng RNA was reverse transcribed with alpha and beta constant-region primers. Each of the alpha and beta chains got its own library through chain-specific third strand synthesis with indices. A 12-nucleotide barcode per molecule came from two concatenated random hexamers added pre-amplification. TCRdb processed the 5' RACE reads anew with MiXCR; each CDR3 protein has one entry. The sample consists of 15,000 to 20,000 distinct CDR3 sequences, roughly an eighth of them appearing once. The data derive from a study of HIV-infected patients and healthy controls. Study-wide results and limits: HIV-infected patients and controls differed significantly in mean usage of eight alpha and eight beta V genes.

Germline-derived CDR1 and CDR2 are SNHLY and FYNNEI. Trimming left V 11 bases short and J 4 bases short, with 16 bases between. This CDR3 has 13 amino acids. The TCR comes from an adult in good health. This sequence joins TRBV2 and TRBJ2-3; maybe TRBD2 (6 bases). The material sequenced was blood. CDR3 protein: CAGGTQQADTQYF. The CDR3 region has the DNA TGTGCCGGCGGGACTCAGCAGGCAGATACGCAGTATTTT.